A single sample is the source of the 18 T cell receptor beta chains below, sequenced in a study of T cell responses to AZD1222 COVID-19 vaccine. Repertoires were generated with immunoSEQ multiplex PCR, while TCRdb's copy carries only in-frame clones and drops some. The sample yields tens of thousands of clones, roughly 86% seen once. The sequencing used peripheral blood, collected 28 days after the second AZD1222 dose. The receptors shown here come from an adult who received the AZD1222 COVID-19 vaccine.

This chain connects TRBV11-3 to TRBJ2-7, with 7 nucleotides matching TRBD2. CDR1 and CDR2 (germline): SGHNT, YENEEA. V dropped 5 bases and J dropped 3; count of bases not matched to a gene: 7. The CDR3 runs to 14 residues. Written as DNA, the CDR3 is TGTGCCAGCAGCCGTCCCGGACTAGGCTACGAGCAGTACTTC. It yields the protein CASSRPGLGYEQYF.

The chain combines TRBV19 with TRBJ2-5; 10 positions match TRBD1. CDR1 LNHDA and CDR2 SQIVND come from the germline V gene (reference sequence). Trimming took 2 bases from V and 7 from J; bases not matched to a gene: 7. The CDR3 contains 15 residues. In DNA, the CDR3 is TGTGCCAGTAGTATACCCGGGACAGGGGATGTGACCCAGTACTTC. Its protein product is CASSIPGTGDVTQYF.

V gene TRBV5-1 combines with J gene TRBJ1-2, with 8 bases identical to TRBD1. CDR1 is SGHRS, CDR2 YFSETQ, per germline. The length of the CDR3 is 16 residues. With 0 bases clipped from V and 1 base from J, the junction kept 5 bases outside the gene matches. CDR3 in DNA: TGCGCCAGCAGCTTGGCCGGGGACAGGCTTAACTATGGCTACACCTTC. The encoded protein is CASSLAGDRLNYGYTF.

The V call is TRBV24-1, the J call TRBJ2-7, with 8 nucleotides matching TRBD1. Losses at the gene ends were 5 bases for V and 3 bases for J; bases not matched to a gene: 8. This CDR3 has 15 amino acids. Germline lookup yields CDR1 KGHDR and CDR2 SFDVKD. CDR3 in DNA: TGTGCCACCAGTGGCTCCGGGACAGGCTTCTACGAGCAGTACTTC. This gives the protein CATSGSGTGFYEQYF.

J is TRBJ2-2 and V is TRBV5-1; 7 nucleotides line up with TRBD1. V lost 4 bases, J lost 6 bases, and 6 bases stayed unmatched. The germline V gene has CDR1 SGHRS and CDR2 YFSETQ. This CDR3 region has 14 residues. CDR3 nucleotide sequence: TGCGCCAGCAGCAGTACAGGGGACGCCGGGGAGCTGTTTTTT. Protein sequence: CASSSTGDAGELFF.

The chain joins TRBV5-4 to TRBJ2-3, with D perhaps assigned TRBD1 or TRBD2 (5 bases each). V gave up 0 bases and J gave up 3 bases, with 8 bases separating them. There are 14 residues in the CDR3. Germline assignment: CDR1 SGHNT and CDR2 YYREEE (reference sequence). The DNA of the CDR3 is TGTGCCAGCAGCTTGGGGGGGATTACAGATACGCAGTATTTT. This codes for CASSLGGITDTQYF. Together with reference TRBV5-4 and TRBJ2-3, the CDR3 gives the full variable domain: ETGVTQSPTHLIKTRGQQVTLRCSSQSGHNTVSWYQQALGQGPQFIFQYYREEENGRGNFPPRFSGLQFPNYSSELNVNALELDDSALYLCASSLGGITDTQYFGPGTRLTVL.

The chain combines TRBV5-1 with TRBJ2-2, with 12 bases aligning to TRBD2. In germline, CDR1 is SGHRS, CDR2 YFSETQ. After removal of 4 bases from V and 5 bases from J, the junction contained 9 bases not matched to a gene. The CDR3 runs to 17 residues. The CDR3 spells CASSAGRLAGATGELFF. CDR3 coding DNA: TGCGCCAGCAGCGCGGGTCGACTAGCGGGAGCGACCGGGGAGCTGTTTTTT.

The V call is TRBV9, the J call TRBJ2-5, with 8 nucleotides matching TRBD2. The germline V gene encodes CDR1 SGDLS and CDR2 YYNGEE. The V gene end was trimmed by 4 bases and the J gene end by 4 bases; junction bases not matched to a gene: 9. The CDR3 has 15 amino acids. This chain's CDR3 is CASSPPGGPGETQYF. The DNA for the CDR3 is TGTGCCAGCAGCCCCCCGGGGGGGCCAGGAGAGACCCAGTACTTC.

In this sample, this clone turned up once. This chain uses TRBV25-1 with TRBJ2-2; maybe TRBD1 (5 bases). From germline, CDR1 is MGHDK and CDR2 SYGVNS. The CDR3 runs 15 residues. V dropped 2 bases and J dropped 6 bases, with 13 bases sitting between them. The CDR3 region has the DNA TGTGCCAGCAGTGAAGGTTCAGGGTGGGCCGGGGAGCTGTTTTTT. It specifies CASSEGSGWAGELFF. The full variable domain, rest sourced from reference TRBV25-1 and TRBJ2-2, is EADIYQTPRYLVIGTGKKITLECSQTMGHDKMYWYQQDPGMELHLIHYSYGVNSTEKGDLSSESTVSRIRTEHFPLTLESARPSHTSQYLCASSEGSGWAGELFFGEGSRLTVL.

The chain is built from TRBV15 and TRBJ2-7; the D is unclear. V lost 0 bases to trimming and J lost 3 bases, with 6 bases between them. The length of the CDR3 is 13 residues. From germline, CDR1 is LNHNV and CDR2 YYDKDF (reference sequence). The CDR3 region has the DNA TGTGCCACCAGCAGAGATTTGTTCTACGAGCAGTACTTC. Translated: CATSRDLFYEQYF.

J is TRBJ2-7 and V is TRBV5-1; D might be TRBD1 or TRBD2, each matching 5 bases. Trimming removed 5 bases at V and 1 base at J, with 19 bases between. The CDR3 length is 16 residues. Germline V gene sequence: CDR1 SGHRS, CDR2 YFSETQ. CDR3 region: CASSQGAGYDSYEQYF. The CDR3 nucleotides are TGCGCCAGCAGTCAAGGGGCGGGCTATGATTCCTACGAGCAGTACTTC.

The V call is TRBV11-2, the J call TRBJ1-2, with a tentative D call TRBD1 (5 bases). The CDR3 covers 14 residues. Deletions cut 2 bases from V and 6 bases from J, with 13 bases between. Germline CDR1 is SGHAT and CDR2 is FQNNGV. CDR3 sequence (DNA): TGTGCCAGCAGCTTATGGACGGGGGACCATGGCTACACCTTC. As protein: CASSLWTGDHGYTF. Full variable domain (outside the CDR3, taken from reference TRBV11-2 and TRBJ1-2): EAGVAQSPRYKIIEKRQSVAFWCNPISGHATLYWYQQILGQGPKLLIQFQNNGVVDDSQLPKDRFSAERLKGVDSTLKIQPAKLEDSAVYLCASSLWTGDHGYTFGSGTRLTVV.

The chain has TRBV7-8 and TRBJ2-7, with TRBD2 identical over 8 bases. From germline, CDR1 is SGHVS and CDR2 FQNEAQ. V gave up 5 bases and J gave up 4 bases; unmatched junction bases: 10. The CDR3 is made up of 15 amino acids. Here the CDR3 DNA reads TGTGCCAGCAGCCAAACTAGCGGCCTGCGTTACGAGCAGTACTTC. Its translation: CASSQTSGLRYEQYF.

This clone was picked up a small number of times. The chain couples TRBV28 to TRBJ2-3, with TRBD2 matching 8 bases. This CDR3 contains 17 residues. Germline assignment: CDR1 MDHEN and CDR2 SYDVKM. V lost 2 bases, J lost 2 bases, and 9 bases stayed unmatched. CDR3 protein: CASSLPGAGAHTDTQYF. CDR3 nucleotides: TGTGCCAGCAGTTTACCCGGAGCGGGAGCCCACACAGATACGCAGTATTTT.

The chain joins TRBV11-2 to TRBJ2-3; the match to TRBD1 covers 9 bases. V lost 2 bases to trimming and J lost 4 bases; unmatched junction nucleotides: 7. Per the germline V gene, CDR1 is SGHAT and CDR2 is FQNNGV. This CDR3 has 16 amino acids. DNA for the CDR3: TGTGCCAGCAGCTTAAATCCGACAGGGGGGGCAGATACGCAGTATTTT. It translates to CASSLNPTGGADTQYF.

The J gene is TRBJ2-3, the V gene TRBV11-2; a possible D gene is TRBD2 (6 bases). Trimming removed 2 bases at V and 4 bases at J, with 16 bases between. Germline lookup yields CDR1 SGHAT and CDR2 FQNNGV. This CDR3 has 16 amino acids. CDR3 sequence: CASSLRVTSGSDTQYF. CDR3 bases: TGTGCCAGCAGCTTAAGGGTGACTAGTGGATCAGATACGCAGTATTTT.

This clone was seen just once. CDR3 DNA: TGTGCCAGCAGTCGTGACAGGCACACTGAAGCTTTCTTT. The encoded protein is CASSRDRHTEAFF. The chain recombines TRBV6-5 with TRBJ1-1, with D possibly TRBD1 on 6 matching bases. The CDR3 sequence is 13 residues long. V shed 5 bases and J shed 3 bases, with 10 bases lying between them. The germline V gene encodes CDR1 MNHEY and CDR2 SVGAGI.

The chain couples TRBV5-1 to TRBJ2-7, with 10 bases fitting TRBD2. Germline CDR1 SGHRS, CDR2 YFSETQ. Unmatched junction bases numbered 7, after V lost 4 bases and J lost 3 bases. The CDR3 covers 15 residues. The CDR3 spells CASSGAAGGIYEQYF. For the CDR3, the DNA is TGCGCCAGCAGCGGCGCAGCGGGAGGGATCTACGAGCAGTACTTC. Full variable domain (outside the CDR3, taken from reference TRBV5-1 and TRBJ2-7): KAGVTQTPRYLIKTRGQQVTLSCSPISGHRSVSWYQQTPGQGLQFLFEYFSETQRNKGNFPGRFSGRQFSNSRSEMNVSTLELGDSALYLCASSGAAGGIYEQYFGPGTRLTVT.